This is a list of T cell receptor beta chains from one sample in a study of T-cell reconstitution after alpha-beta-depleted transplantation in children. TCRdb re-analysed the PCR reads in MiXCR, keeping a single row per CDR3 protein. The profile covers hundreds of thousands of distinct CDR3 sequences, with approximately 12% appearing a single time and over 2% taken by the ten largest. The sequencing used PBMCs, mostly from graft donor cells, collected 360 days after TCRalphabeta/CD19-depleted stem cell transplant. The receptors shown here come from a male patient between 5 and 17 years old who had a stem cell transplant for acute myeloid leukemia, so the T cells may come from the graft donor. Each CDR3 is given with its conserved first and last residue. D genes are given only for firm matches. Rows give clone size only sometimes, using once, few, many, or a class for an expanded clone.

clone_size: NA
v_call: TRBV3-1
j_call: TRBJ1-1
d_call: NA
cdr3_nt: TGTGCCAGCAGCCAAGTTGTCGGCATGAACACTGAAGCTTTCTTT
cdr3_aa: CASSQVVGMNTEAFF

clone_size: few
v_call: TRBV5-4
j_call: TRBJ2-1
d_call: TRBD2
cdr3_nt: TGTGCCAGCAGCTCCAAGCGGGAGGGTAATGAGCAGTTCTTC
cdr3_aa: CASSSKREGNEQFF

clone_size: few
v_call: TRBV21-1
j_call: TRBJ2-4
d_call: NA
cdr3_nt: TGTGCCAGCAGCCGGAACGGCGACATTCAGTACTTC
cdr3_aa: CASSRNGDIQYF

clone_size: many
v_call: TRBV9
j_call: TRBJ2-3
d_call: TRBD2
cdr3_nt: TGTGCCAGCAGCGTAGGTCTAGCGGGAGTCCAATTCACAGATACGCAGTATTTT
cdr3_aa: CASSVGLAGVQFTDTQYF

clone_size: few
v_call: TRBV11-2
j_call: TRBJ2-7
d_call: NA
cdr3_nt: TGTGCCAGCAGCTTAGGGTCGCGAGGGGCCCGAGTGGGATGGCAGTACTTC
cdr3_aa: CASSLGSRGARVGWQYF

clone_size: NA
v_call: TRBV7-9
j_call: TRBJ2-7
d_call: TRBD2
cdr3_nt: TGTGCCAGCAGCCCCACTAGCGCTAGCTCCTACGAGCAGTACTTC
cdr3_aa: CASSPTSASSYEQYF

clone_size: NA
v_call: TRBV14
j_call: TRBJ1-1
d_call: NA
cdr3_nt: TGTGCCAGCAGCGACTGGGGCTCCGGCACTGAAGCTTTCTTT
cdr3_aa: CASSDWGSGTEAFF

clone_size: few
v_call: TRBV11-2
j_call: TRBJ1-2
d_call: TRBD1
cdr3_nt: TGTGCCAGCAGCCTGAACCGGGACAGAACCTCCTATGGCTACACCTTC
cdr3_aa: CASSLNRDRTSYGYTF

clone_size: NA
v_call: TRBV2
j_call: TRBJ1-2
d_call: NA
cdr3_nt: TGTGCCAGCAGTGAAGAGGGGGGCGGCTACACCTTC
cdr3_aa: CASSEEGGGYTF

clone_size: NA
v_call: TRBV29-1
j_call: TRBJ2-5
d_call: TRBD2
cdr3_nt: TGCAGCGTTGAACAACTAGCGGGAGAGACCCAGTACTTC
cdr3_aa: CSVEQLAGETQYF

clone_size: few
v_call: TRBV15
j_call: TRBJ2-1
d_call: NA
cdr3_nt: TGTGCCACCAGCAGAGAAGCGGGTCCACTTTACAATGAGCAGTTCTTC
cdr3_aa: CATSREAGPLYNEQFF

clone_size: NA
v_call: TRBV20-1
j_call: TRBJ2-2
d_call: TRBD2
cdr3_nt: TGCAGTGCTAGAGATTCCGGGACTAGCACGGGCGGGGAGCTGTTTTTT
cdr3_aa: CSARDSGTSTGGELFF

clone_size: NA
v_call: TRBV10-1
j_call: TRBJ2-7
d_call: NA
cdr3_nt: TGCGCCAGCAGAGGTAAACTACGCCTTTCCGAGCAGTACTTC
cdr3_aa: CASRGKLRLSEQYF

clone_size: few
v_call: TRBV28
j_call: TRBJ1-4
d_call: NA
cdr3_nt: TGTGCCAGCACTCTCCTGGGTACAACTAATGAAAAACTGTTTTTT
cdr3_aa: CASTLLGTTNEKLFF

clone_size: NA
v_call: TRBV20-1
j_call: TRBJ2-7
d_call: NA
cdr3_nt: TGCAGTGCCCCCTCGACGGGGCAGTACTTC
cdr3_aa: CSAPSTGQYF

clone_size: few
v_call: TRBV20-1
j_call: TRBJ2-7
d_call: TRBD2
cdr3_nt: TGCAGTGCTGGAGTTTTACTAGCGGGGGTCTGGGACGAGCAGTACTTC
cdr3_aa: CSAGVLLAGVWDEQYF

clone_size: many
v_call: TRBV28
j_call: TRBJ2-3
d_call: NA
cdr3_nt: TGTGCCAGCAGTTTATTAGGGGCCAGGTCCACAGATACGCAGTATTTT
cdr3_aa: CASSLLGARSTDTQYF

clone_size: NA
v_call: TRBV6-2/TRBV6-3
j_call: TRBJ2-3
d_call: NA
cdr3_nt: TGTGCCAGCAAGGGCTCGTCGGAGGGGACAGATACGCAGTATTTT
cdr3_aa: CASKGSSEGTDTQYF

clone_size: few
v_call: TRBV20-1
j_call: TRBJ2-7
d_call: NA
cdr3_nt: TGCAGTGCCTGGGCGGGGATCTACGAGCAGTACTTC
cdr3_aa: CSAWAGIYEQYF

clone_size: few
v_call: TRBV11-2
j_call: TRBJ2-5
d_call: TRBD2
cdr3_nt: TGTGCCAGCAGCTTAGAGGTGGTTTGGCTAGCGGCACAAGAGACCCAGTACTTC
cdr3_aa: CASSLEVVWLAAQETQYF

clone_size: few
v_call: TRBV6-2/TRBV6-3
j_call: TRBJ2-1
d_call: TRBD1
cdr3_nt: TGTGCCAGCAGCCGAGGACAGGGGTCCTACAATGAGCAGTTCTTC
cdr3_aa: CASSRGQGSYNEQFF

clone_size: NA
v_call: TRBV27
j_call: TRBJ2-3
d_call: TRBD2
cdr3_nt: TGTGCCAGCAGTGCTAGCGGGAACACAGATACGCAGTATTTT
cdr3_aa: CASSASGNTDTQYF

clone_size: many
v_call: TRBV12-3/TRBV12-4
j_call: TRBJ1-5
d_call: NA
cdr3_nt: TGTGCCAGCAGTTCCAGCACGACGGAAAATCAGCCCCAGCATTTT
cdr3_aa: CASSSSTTENQPQHF

clone_size: few
v_call: TRBV9
j_call: TRBJ2-2
d_call: NA
cdr3_nt: TGTGCCAGCAGCGTAGTAGATCCCCGGGGGCGGTATCCCGGGGAGCTGTTTTTT
cdr3_aa: CASSVVDPRGRYPGELFF

clone_size: few
v_call: TRBV27
j_call: TRBJ2-3
d_call: TRBD2
cdr3_nt: TGTGCCAGCACCTCCATTCGGGGGGTCTGGACAGATACGCAGTATTTT
cdr3_aa: CASTSIRGVWTDTQYF

clone_size: few
v_call: TRBV15
j_call: TRBJ2-5
d_call: NA
cdr3_nt: TGTGCCACCAGCAGAGATGGTTCAGTGACCCAGTACTTC
cdr3_aa: CATSRDGSVTQYF

clone_size: few
v_call: TRBV5-1
j_call: TRBJ2-2
d_call: TRBD2
cdr3_nt: TGCGCCAGCGGGAGGGCGAACACCGGGGAGCTGTTTTTT
cdr3_aa: CASGRANTGELFF

clone_size: NA
v_call: TRBV20-1
j_call: TRBJ1-1
d_call: TRBD1
cdr3_nt: TGCAGTGCTAGGGCAGGGGGCAGGGGTGAAGCTTTCTTT
cdr3_aa: CSARAGGRGEAFF

clone_size: few
v_call: TRBV29-1
j_call: TRBJ2-7
d_call: TRBD1
cdr3_nt: TGCAGCGTTGTAGGGGGCCCACGCTCCTACGAGCAGTACTTC
cdr3_aa: CSVVGGPRSYEQYF

clone_size: few
v_call: TRBV2
j_call: TRBJ1-2
d_call: NA
cdr3_nt: TGTGCCAGCAGTGATTTGACGGGCAGGGAGAGAGGCTACACCTTC
cdr3_aa: CASSDLTGRERGYTF

clone_size: NA
v_call: TRBV20-1
j_call: TRBJ2-7
d_call: TRBD1
cdr3_nt: TGCAGTGCGGTCGGAGACAGGGGACCCTACGAGCAGTACTTC
cdr3_aa: CSAVGDRGPYEQYF

clone_size: many
v_call: TRBV4-2
j_call: TRBJ2-7
d_call: TRBD2
cdr3_nt: TGTGCCAGCAGCGCTGGGACTAGCGGGACGTACGAGCAGTACTTC
cdr3_aa: CASSAGTSGTYEQYF

clone_size: few
v_call: TRBV7-2
j_call: TRBJ2-1
d_call: NA
cdr3_nt: TGTGCCAGCAGCCCTCCTTGGGGTGGGCAGTTCTTC
cdr3_aa: CASSPPWGGQFF

clone_size: NA
v_call: TRBV7-3
j_call: TRBJ2-6
d_call: TRBD1
cdr3_nt: TGTGCCAGCAGTCCTAGGGTCGGGACAGGGGCTGGGGCCAACGTCCTGACTTTC
cdr3_aa: CASSPRVGTGAGANVLTF

clone_size: NA
v_call: TRBV7-6
j_call: TRBJ2-7
d_call: TRBD2
cdr3_nt: TGTGCCAGCACCACGGGACTAGGGCTTTCCGAGCAGTACTTC
cdr3_aa: CASTTGLGLSEQYF

clone_size: few
v_call: TRBV11-1
j_call: TRBJ2-2
d_call: TRBD1
cdr3_nt: TGTGCCAGCAGCAAAACTCCGGGACAGGGATACGACACCGGGGAGCTGTTTTTT
cdr3_aa: CASSKTPGQGYDTGELFF

clone_size: few
v_call: TRBV12-3/TRBV12-4
j_call: TRBJ2-5
d_call: NA
cdr3_nt: TGTGCCAGCAGCCGCCCCGCAGGGGGGCAAGAGACCCAGTACTTC
cdr3_aa: CASSRPAGGQETQYF

clone_size: few
v_call: TRBV29-1
j_call: TRBJ2-7
d_call: TRBD1
cdr3_nt: TGCAGCGTTGACCAACAGGGGGCCTTTGAGCAGTACTTC
cdr3_aa: CSVDQQGAFEQYF

clone_size: many
v_call: TRBV2
j_call: TRBJ1-3
d_call: NA
cdr3_nt: TGTGCCAGCAGTGAGCCGAATGGAAACACCATATATTTT
cdr3_aa: CASSEPNGNTIYF

clone_size: NA
v_call: TRBV6-1
j_call: TRBJ2-7
d_call: NA
cdr3_nt: TGTGCCAGCAGTGTCAGTACAGGGCCCTACGAGCAGTACTTC
cdr3_aa: CASSVSTGPYEQYF

clone_size: few
v_call: TRBV4-3
j_call: TRBJ2-1
d_call: NA
cdr3_nt: TGCGCCAGCAGCCAAGCCCTTCGGCGGGGCGAGGAGGAGCAGTTCTTC
cdr3_aa: CASSQALRRGEEEQFF

clone_size: many
v_call: TRBV5-4
j_call: TRBJ2-3
d_call: TRBD2
cdr3_nt: TGTGCCAGCAGCTTGGACGCGGGAGGAACAGATACGCAGTATTTT
cdr3_aa: CASSLDAGGTDTQYF

clone_size: many
v_call: TRBV12-3/TRBV12-4
j_call: TRBJ2-7
d_call: NA
cdr3_nt: TGTGCCAGCAGTTTTGGGGAGACAGGAATCGACTACGAGCAGTACTTC
cdr3_aa: CASSFGETGIDYEQYF

clone_size: few
v_call: TRBV5-1
j_call: TRBJ2-2
d_call: NA
cdr3_nt: TGCGCCAGCAGCCAGCTAGCAACCGGGGAGCTGTTTTTT
cdr3_aa: CASSQLATGELFF

clone_size: many
v_call: TRBV4-2
j_call: TRBJ2-3
d_call: TRBD2
cdr3_nt: TGTGCCAGCAGCCAAGCCGGGACTAGCGGGAGCCGCACAGATACGCAGTATTTT
cdr3_aa: CASSQAGTSGSRTDTQYF

clone_size: NA
v_call: TRBV7-2
j_call: TRBJ2-5
d_call: NA
cdr3_nt: TGTGCCAGCAGCGGGGGCAACTGGGGAGAGACCCAGTACTTC
cdr3_aa: CASSGGNWGETQYF

clone_size: few
v_call: TRBV24-1
j_call: TRBJ2-7
d_call: NA
cdr3_nt: TGTGCCACCAGTACTAGAGGCGAGCAGTACTTC
cdr3_aa: CATSTRGEQYF

clone_size: few
v_call: TRBV7-2
j_call: TRBJ2-7
d_call: TRBD2
cdr3_nt: TGTGCCAGCAGCTCCAGGACTAGCCTCAGCTCCTACGAGCAGTACTTC
cdr3_aa: CASSSRTSLSSYEQYF

clone_size: NA
v_call: TRBV28
j_call: TRBJ2-2
d_call: NA
cdr3_nt: TGTGCCAGCAGTTTATTTTCTGGGGTAGGGGTCGGGGAGCTGTTTTTT
cdr3_aa: CASSLFSGVGVGELFF

clone_size: many
v_call: TRBV11-2
j_call: TRBJ2-5
d_call: TRBD2
cdr3_nt: TGTGCCAGCAGCCTAGCGGGAGCCGGTATCGAGACCCAGTACTTC
cdr3_aa: CASSLAGAGIETQYF

clone_size: NA
v_call: TRBV29-1
j_call: TRBJ2-3
d_call: TRBD1
cdr3_nt: TGCAGCGTTGTCTCGGGACAGTCAGATACGCAGTATTTT
cdr3_aa: CSVVSGQSDTQYF

clone_size: many
v_call: TRBV5-5
j_call: TRBJ2-1
d_call: NA
cdr3_nt: TGTGCCAGCAGCTCGGGAGTAGCGGCCTCCTACAATGAGCAGTTCTTC
cdr3_aa: CASSSGVAASYNEQFF

clone_size: NA
v_call: TRBV6-2/TRBV6-3
j_call: TRBJ1-5
d_call: NA
cdr3_nt: TGTGCCAGCGATCGTGGGTTAAGCAATCAGCCCCAGCATTTT
cdr3_aa: CASDRGLSNQPQHF

clone_size: NA
v_call: TRBV28
j_call: TRBJ1-5
d_call: NA
cdr3_nt: TGTGCCAGCAGTGCCCGGGGTCGAGTAGACAATCAGCCCCAGCATTTT
cdr3_aa: CASSARGRVDNQPQHF

clone_size: NA
v_call: TRBV28
j_call: TRBJ1-3
d_call: TRBD1
cdr3_nt: TGTGCCAGCATCCCCCGTGGACAGGGACGAAACACCATATATTTT
cdr3_aa: CASIPRGQGRNTIYF